This TCR beta chain was retrieved from a study of cytomegalovirus exposure and HLA in healthy donors. Study summary: From donors who were HLA-typed, an early data release held approximately 80 million unique TCRs.

The CDR3 runs 15 residues. Trimming removed 1 base from V and 6 bases from J; junction bases left unmatched: 7. Germline V CDR1 and CDR2: MDHEN, SYDVKM. The PCR made use of 60 Vbeta and 13 Jbeta primers. Clones were sequenced by immunoSEQ multiplex PCR, and TCRdb holds only the in-frame ones, with some missing. The sample consists of roughly 200,000 clones, 65% to 90% of them appearing once. Whole-study results and caveats: Owing to their indistinguishability, certain V segments, notably TRBV6-2 and TRBV6-3, were excluded. Sequencing had likely introduced a cluster of highly shared sequence variants as an artifact.

A remark on this clone: Its antigen is not known.

Sequenced: PBMCs. The chain couples TRBV28 to TRBJ2-3, with TRBD2 identical over 7 bases. This receptor was obtained from a woman aged 25 to 39 in good health and CMV-seronegative. The CDR3 spells CASSLSTSYGDTQYF. CDR3 bases: TGTGCCAGCAGTTTATCGACTAGCTATGGGGATACGCAGTATTTT.